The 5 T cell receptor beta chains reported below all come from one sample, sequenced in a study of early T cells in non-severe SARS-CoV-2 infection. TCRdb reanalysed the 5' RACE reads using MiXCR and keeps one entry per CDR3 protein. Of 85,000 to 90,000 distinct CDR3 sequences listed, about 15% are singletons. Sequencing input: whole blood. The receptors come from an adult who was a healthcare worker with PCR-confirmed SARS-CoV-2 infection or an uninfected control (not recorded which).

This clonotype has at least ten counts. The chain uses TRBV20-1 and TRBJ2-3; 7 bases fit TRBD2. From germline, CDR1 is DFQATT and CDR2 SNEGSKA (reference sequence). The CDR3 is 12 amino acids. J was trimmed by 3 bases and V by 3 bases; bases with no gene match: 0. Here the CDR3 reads CSASGGTDTQYF. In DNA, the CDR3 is TGCAGTGCTAGCGGGGGGACAGATACGCAGTATTTT.

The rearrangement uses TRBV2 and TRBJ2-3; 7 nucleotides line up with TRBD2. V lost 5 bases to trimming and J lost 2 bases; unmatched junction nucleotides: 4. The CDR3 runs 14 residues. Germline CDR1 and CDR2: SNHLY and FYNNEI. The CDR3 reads CASSTRDYTDTQYF. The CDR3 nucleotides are TGTGCCAGCAGTACACGGGACTACACAGATACGCAGTATTTT.

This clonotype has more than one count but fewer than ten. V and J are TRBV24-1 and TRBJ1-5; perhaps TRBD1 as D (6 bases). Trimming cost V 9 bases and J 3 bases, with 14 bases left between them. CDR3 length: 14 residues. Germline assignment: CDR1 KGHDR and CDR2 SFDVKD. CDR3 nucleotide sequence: TGTGCCACCGGGGAAGGGGGGTCCAATCAGCCCCAGCATTTT. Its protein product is CATGEGGSNQPQHF.

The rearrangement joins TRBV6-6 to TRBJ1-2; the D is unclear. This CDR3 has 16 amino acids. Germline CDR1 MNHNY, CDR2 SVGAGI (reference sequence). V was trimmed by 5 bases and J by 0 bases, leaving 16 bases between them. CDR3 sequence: CASSRRSPRSNYGYTF. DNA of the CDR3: TGTGCCAGCAGTCGACGCTCGCCCCGTTCTAACTATGGCTACACCTTC.

The chain's CDR3 is CASSSLEQLQETQYF. CDR3 sequence (DNA): TGCGCCAGCAGCTCACTGGAGCAGCTACAAGAGACCCAGTACTTC. The chain combines TRBV5-1 with TRBJ2-5, with unresolved D. Trimming shortened V by 3 bases and J by 2 bases, and 14 bases separated the two germline ends. Germline CDR1 and CDR2: SGHRS and YFSETQ. This CDR3 region has 15 residues.